This paragraph reports one T cell receptor (beta chain). The antigen is not known. Trimming removed 7 bases from V and 2 bases from J, with 17 bases in between. The CDR3 runs 15 residues. This sample is part of a study of T cell repertoires in cytomegalovirus infection. Study-wide points: The study found HLA-C-restricted CMV-specific TCR beta clonotypes dominating the ex vivo response.

MiXCR, applied by TCRdb to the reads, yields one record per CDR3 protein. The sample lists more than 350,000 distinct CDR3 sequences, 31% occurring once. The chain couples TRBV12-3 or TRBV12-4 to TRBJ2-5, with D tentatively TRBD2 (6 bases). The sequenced sample was PBMCs. The TCR originated in a human donor in good health (CMV status not recorded). Some clones in this sample may be carry-over from other donors' samples. In nucleotides, the CDR3 is TGTGCCAGCACTATCCGACGCCGGGGGCAAGAGACCCAGTACTTC. This sequence encodes CASTIRRRGQETQYF.